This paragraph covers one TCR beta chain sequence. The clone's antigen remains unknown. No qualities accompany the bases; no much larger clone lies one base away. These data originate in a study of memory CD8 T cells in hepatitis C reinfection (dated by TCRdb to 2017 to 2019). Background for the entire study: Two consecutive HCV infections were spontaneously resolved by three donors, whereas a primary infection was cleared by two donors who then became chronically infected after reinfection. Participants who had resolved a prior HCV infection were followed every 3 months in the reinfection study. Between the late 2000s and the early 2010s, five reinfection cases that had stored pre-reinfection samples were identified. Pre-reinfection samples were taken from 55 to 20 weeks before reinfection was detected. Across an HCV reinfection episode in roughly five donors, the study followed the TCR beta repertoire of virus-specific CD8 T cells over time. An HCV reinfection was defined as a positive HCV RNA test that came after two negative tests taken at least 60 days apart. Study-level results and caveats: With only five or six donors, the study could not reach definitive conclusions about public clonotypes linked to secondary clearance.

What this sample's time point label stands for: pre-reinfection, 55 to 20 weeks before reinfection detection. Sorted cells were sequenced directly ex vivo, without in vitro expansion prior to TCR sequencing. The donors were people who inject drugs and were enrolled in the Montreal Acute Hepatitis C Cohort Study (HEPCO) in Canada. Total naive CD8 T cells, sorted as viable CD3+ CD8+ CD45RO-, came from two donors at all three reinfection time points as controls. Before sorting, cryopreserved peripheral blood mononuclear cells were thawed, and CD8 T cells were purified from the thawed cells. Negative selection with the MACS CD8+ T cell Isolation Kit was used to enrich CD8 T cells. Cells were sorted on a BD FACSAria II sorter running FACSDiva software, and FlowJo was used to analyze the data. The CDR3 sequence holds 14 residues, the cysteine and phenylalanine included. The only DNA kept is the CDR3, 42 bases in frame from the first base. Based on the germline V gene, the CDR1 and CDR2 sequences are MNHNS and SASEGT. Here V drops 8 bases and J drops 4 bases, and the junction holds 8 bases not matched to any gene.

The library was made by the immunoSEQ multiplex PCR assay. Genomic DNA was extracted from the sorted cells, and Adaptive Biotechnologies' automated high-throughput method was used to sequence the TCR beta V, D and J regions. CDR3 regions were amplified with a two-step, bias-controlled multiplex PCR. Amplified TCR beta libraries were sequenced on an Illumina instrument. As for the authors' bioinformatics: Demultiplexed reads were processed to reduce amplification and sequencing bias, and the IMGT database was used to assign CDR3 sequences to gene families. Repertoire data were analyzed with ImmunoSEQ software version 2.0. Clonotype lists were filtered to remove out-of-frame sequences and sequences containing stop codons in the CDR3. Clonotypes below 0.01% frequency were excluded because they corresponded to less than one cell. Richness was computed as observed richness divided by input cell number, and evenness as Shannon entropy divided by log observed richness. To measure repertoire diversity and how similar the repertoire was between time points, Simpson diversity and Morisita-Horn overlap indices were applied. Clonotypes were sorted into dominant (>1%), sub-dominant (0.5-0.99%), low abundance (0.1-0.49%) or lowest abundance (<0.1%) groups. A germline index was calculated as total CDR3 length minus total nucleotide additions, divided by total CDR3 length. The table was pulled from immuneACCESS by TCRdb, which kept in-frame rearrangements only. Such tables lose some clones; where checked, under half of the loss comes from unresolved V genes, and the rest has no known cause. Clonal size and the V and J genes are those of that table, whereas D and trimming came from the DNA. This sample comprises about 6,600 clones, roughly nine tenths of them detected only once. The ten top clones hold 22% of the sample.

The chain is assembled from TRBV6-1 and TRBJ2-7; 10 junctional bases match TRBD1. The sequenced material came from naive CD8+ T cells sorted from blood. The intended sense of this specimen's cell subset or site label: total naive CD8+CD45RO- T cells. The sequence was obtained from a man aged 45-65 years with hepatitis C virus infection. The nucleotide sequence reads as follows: TGTGCCAGCGGACCGACAGGGGGCGGATACGAGCAGTACTTC. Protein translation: CASGPTGGGYEQYF.